A single T cell receptor (beta chain) is shown here with its context. The data are from a study of T cell changes during pregnancy in multiple sclerosis. The assay was immunoSEQ multiplex PCR, and TCRdb's table has in-frame clones only and misses some. The repertoire holds about 32,000 clones, with roughly 89% as singletons. This CDR3 comprises 12 residues. Trimming pared 1 base from V and 6 bases from J, leaving 7 bases between. From germline, CDR1 is SEHNR and CDR2 FQNEAQ (reference sequence). This TCR was sampled from a female donor with multiple sclerosis, enrolled in a pregnancy study. The chain recombines TRBV7-9 with TRBJ2-7; D uncertain. Sequencing used CD8+ T cells from peripheral blood mononuclear cells, obtained in the second trimester of pregnancy. The DNA of the CDR3 is TGTGCCAGCAGCTTAGTGGGCACCGAGCAGTACTTC. It encodes CASSLVGTEQYF.